The clone carrying this T cell receptor (beta chain) was recorded once. The data were obtained in a study of T cell changes during pregnancy in multiple sclerosis. The data were produced by immunoSEQ multiplex PCR, yet TCRdb's version contains in-frame clones alone and is incomplete. The sample holds about 70,000 clones, approximately 92% seen once. Specimen: peripheral blood, collected in the second trimester of pregnancy. This clonotype was sampled from a female donor in good health, enrolled as a control in a pregnancy study.

The CDR3 nucleotides are TGTGCCAGCAGTTCCCAACTAGCGAACCAAGAGACCCAGTACTTC. This translates into CASSSQLANQETQYF. The chain joins TRBV6-6 to TRBJ2-5; 7 nucleotides align to TRBD2. Trimming took 4 bases from V and 0 from J; bases not matched to a gene: 5. CDR3 size: 15 residues. Germline V gene sequence: CDR1 MNHNY, CDR2 SVGAGI (reference sequence).